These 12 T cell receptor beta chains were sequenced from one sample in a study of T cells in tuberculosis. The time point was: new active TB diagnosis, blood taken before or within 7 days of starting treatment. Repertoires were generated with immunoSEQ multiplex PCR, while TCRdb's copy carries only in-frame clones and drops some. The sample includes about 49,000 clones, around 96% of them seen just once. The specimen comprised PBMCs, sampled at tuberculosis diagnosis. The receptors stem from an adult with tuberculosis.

In DNA, the CDR3 is TGTGCCAGCAGCTTACGAAGCGGCGGAGATGGCTACACCTTC. Translation: CASSLRSGGDGYTF. This chain connects TRBV5-4 to TRBJ1-2; D is undetermined. The CDR3 is made up of 14 amino acids. Germline CDR1 and CDR2: SGHNT and YYREEE (reference sequence). The V end was cut by 2 bases, the J end by 6 bases, with 14 bases between.

CDR3 nucleotide sequence: TGCGCCAGCAGCCAGTTACAGGGGGCCAGAGGCTACACCTTC. Translating it yields CASSQLQGARGYTF. J is TRBJ1-2 and V is TRBV4-3; 9 positions agree with TRBD1. Germline-derived CDR1 and CDR2 are LGHNA and YSLEER. The junction had 7 bases not matched to a gene; V was cut back by 3 bases and J by 8 bases. This CDR3 contains 14 residues.

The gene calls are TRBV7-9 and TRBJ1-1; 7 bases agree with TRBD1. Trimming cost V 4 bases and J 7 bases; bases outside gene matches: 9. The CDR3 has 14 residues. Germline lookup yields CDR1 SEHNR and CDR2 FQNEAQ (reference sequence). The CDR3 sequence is CASSSRQGPREAFF. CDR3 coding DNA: TGTGCCAGCAGCTCCCGACAGGGACCGCGTGAAGCTTTCTTT.

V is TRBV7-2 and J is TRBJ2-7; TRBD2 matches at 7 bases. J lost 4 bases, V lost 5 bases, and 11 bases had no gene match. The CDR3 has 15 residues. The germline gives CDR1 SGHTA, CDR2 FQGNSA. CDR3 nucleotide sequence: TGTGCCAGCAGCCGGGATCGGGGGAGGGCTTACGAGCAGTACTTC. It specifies CASSRDRGRAYEQYF.

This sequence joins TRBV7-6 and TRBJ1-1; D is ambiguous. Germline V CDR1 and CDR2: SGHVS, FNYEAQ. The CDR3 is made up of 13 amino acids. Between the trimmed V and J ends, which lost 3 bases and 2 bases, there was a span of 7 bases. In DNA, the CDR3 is TGTGCCAGCAGCTTTACAGATAACACTGAAGCTTTCTTT. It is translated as CASSFTDNTEAFF.

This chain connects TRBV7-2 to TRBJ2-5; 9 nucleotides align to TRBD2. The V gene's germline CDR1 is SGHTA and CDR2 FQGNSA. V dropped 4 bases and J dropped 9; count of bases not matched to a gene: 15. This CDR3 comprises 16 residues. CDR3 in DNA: TGTGCCAGCAGCTCGGGACTAGCATTCGGATTGGTGGCCCAGTACTTC. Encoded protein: CASSSGLAFGLVAQYF.

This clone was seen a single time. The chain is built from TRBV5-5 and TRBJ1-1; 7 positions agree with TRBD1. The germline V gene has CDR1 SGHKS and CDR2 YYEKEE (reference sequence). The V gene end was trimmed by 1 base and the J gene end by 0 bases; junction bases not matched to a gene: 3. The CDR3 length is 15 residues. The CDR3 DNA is TGTGCCAGCAGCTTGTGGGACAGCATGAACACTGAAGCTTTCTTT. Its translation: CASSLWDSMNTEAFF.

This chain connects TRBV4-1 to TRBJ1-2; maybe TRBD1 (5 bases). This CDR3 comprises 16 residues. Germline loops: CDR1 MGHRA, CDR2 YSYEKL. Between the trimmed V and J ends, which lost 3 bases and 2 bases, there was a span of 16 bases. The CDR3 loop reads CASSQPTSGLNYGYTF. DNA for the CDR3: TGCGCCAGCAGCCAGCCAACTTCAGGGCTAAACTATGGCTACACCTTC.

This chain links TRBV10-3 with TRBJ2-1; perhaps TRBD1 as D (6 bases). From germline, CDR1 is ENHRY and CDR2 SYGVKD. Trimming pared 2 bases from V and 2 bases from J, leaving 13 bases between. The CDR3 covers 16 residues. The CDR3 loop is CAISEARDTTYNEQFF. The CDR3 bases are TGTGCCATCAGTGAGGCCCGGGACACCACCTACAATGAGCAGTTCTTC.

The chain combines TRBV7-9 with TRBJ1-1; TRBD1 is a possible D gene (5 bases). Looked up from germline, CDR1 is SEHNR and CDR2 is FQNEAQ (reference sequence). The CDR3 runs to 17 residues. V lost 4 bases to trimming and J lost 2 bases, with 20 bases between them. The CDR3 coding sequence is TGTGCCAGCAGCTCAACCCCAGGGTCATTACGAAACACTGAAGCTTTCTTT. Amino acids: CASSSTPGSLRNTEAFF.

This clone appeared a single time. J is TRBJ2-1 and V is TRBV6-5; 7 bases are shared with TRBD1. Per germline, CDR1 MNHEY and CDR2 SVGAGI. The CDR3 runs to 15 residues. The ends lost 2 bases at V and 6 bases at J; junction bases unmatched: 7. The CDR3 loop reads CASSYGTGDGNEQFF. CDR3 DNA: TGTGCCAGCAGTTACGGCACAGGGGACGGCAATGAGCAGTTCTTC.

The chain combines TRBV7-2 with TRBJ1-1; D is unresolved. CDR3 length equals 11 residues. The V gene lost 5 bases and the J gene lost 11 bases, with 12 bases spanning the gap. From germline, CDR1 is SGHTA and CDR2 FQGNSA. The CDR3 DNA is TGTGCCAGCAGCCAGGCCGCCTCGGCTTTCTTT. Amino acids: CASSQAASAFF.